Below are 11 T cell receptor beta chains sequenced from a single sample in a study of T cell responses to AZD1222 COVID-19 vaccine. Using immunoSEQ multiplex PCR, the repertoire was profiled, and TCRdb retains in-frame clones only, with some absent. Of hundreds of thousands of clones listed, 85% to 95% are singletons. Sample: peripheral blood, taken on day 0 of MenACWY control vaccination. The source is an adult in good health.

This sequence joins TRBV2 and TRBJ2-1, with a weak D call TRBD1 (5 bases). This CDR3 region has 15 residues. Trimming stripped 1 base from V and 4 bases from J, with 11 bases between. CDR1 and CDR2 (germline): SNHLY, FYNNEI. The CDR3 DNA is TGTGCCAGCAGTGAAGGAAGACAGCCGTACAATGAGCAGTTCTTC. Its protein is CASSEGRQPYNEQFF.

V and J are TRBV7-6 and TRBJ1-2, with 8 bases fitting TRBD1. The trim removed 5 bases at V and 4 bases at J, leaving 12 bases unmatched. Germline CDR1 and CDR2: SGHVS and FNYEAQ. CDR3 length: 16 amino acids. CDR3: CASSLAIPGTGYGYTF. The DNA of the CDR3 is TGTGCCAGCAGCCTTGCAATCCCCGGGACAGGCTATGGCTACACCTTC.

The rearrangement uses TRBV14 and TRBJ1-2, with D hard to call. This CDR3 spans 15 amino acids. Germline CDR1 reads SGHDN; CDR2 reads FVKESK. V lost 0 bases to trimming and J lost 0 bases, with 8 bases between them. CDR3 residues: CASSQDKGANYGYTF. CDR3 DNA: TGTGCCAGCAGCCAAGATAAGGGAGCTAACTATGGCTACACCTTC.

This sequence joins TRBV7-9 and TRBJ1-1; D is undetermined. This CDR3 is built from 15 residues. Germline V gene lookup returns CDR1 SEHNR and CDR2 FQNEAQ (reference sequence). Trimming left V 5 bases short and J 6 bases short, with 19 bases between. Written as DNA, the CDR3 is TGTGCCAGCAGCCGGGAACTTGGGTCTCTGGCTGAAGCTTTCTTT. Amino acid sequence: CASSRELGSLAEAFF.

DNA for the CDR3: TGTGCCGTCTCCGCCGGGACAGGCTACGAGCAGTACTTC. Protein: CAVSAGTGYEQYF. The chain joins TRBV10-3 to TRBJ2-7; 8 bases are a match to TRBD1. V gave up 11 bases and J gave up 3 bases; unmatched junction bases: 9. Germline assignment: CDR1 ENHRY and CDR2 SYGVKD. The CDR3 spans 13 residues.

The chain carries TRBV3-1 (or the pseudogene TRBV3-2) and TRBJ2-5; possibly TRBD2 for D (5 bases). Germline assignment: CDR1 LGHDT and CDR2 YNNKEL (reference sequence). V lost 4 bases and J lost 0, with 12 bases in between. The CDR3 spans 15 residues. CDR3 sequence reads: CASSRRTLYQETQYF. The CDR3, as DNA: TGTGCCAGCAGCCGCCGGACTCTGTACCAAGAGACCCAGTACTTC.

The gene calls are TRBV9 and TRBJ1-3, with 7 bases fitting TRBD1. Trimming at V came to 0 bases and at J to 5 bases, leaving 2 bases not matched to a gene. The germline V gene has CDR1 SGDLS and CDR2 YYNGEE. The CDR3 is 14 residues long. The CDR3 sequence is CASSVGQGRNTIYF. In nucleotides, the CDR3 is TGTGCCAGCAGCGTAGGACAGGGTAGAAACACCATATATTTT.

In DNA, the CDR3 is TGTGCCAGCAGCGTGACAGGTCGGATAGGCACCGGGGAGCTGTTTTTT. Protein sequence: CASSVTGRIGTGELFF. V is TRBV9 and J is TRBJ2-2; TRBD1 is a possible D gene (6 bases). CDR1 is SGDLS and CDR2 is YYNGEE in the germline V gene. This CDR3 is 16 amino acids long. The V gene lost 2 bases and the J gene lost 4 bases, with 15 bases spanning the gap.

The genes are TRBV7-2 and TRBJ1-2; unclear D gene. From germline, CDR1 is SGHTA and CDR2 FQGNSA. The CDR3 runs to 14 residues. V dropped 4 bases and J dropped 6 bases, with 15 bases sitting between them. This CDR3 reads CASSSPAGRNGYTF. DNA of the CDR3: TGTGCCAGCAGCTCACCGGCGGGGAGAAATGGCTACACCTTC.

The chain uses TRBV5-1 and TRBJ2-7; D is perhaps TRBD1 (6 bases). There are 14 residues in the CDR3. V lost 0 bases and J lost 4, with 11 bases in between. CDR1 is SGHRS, CDR2 YFSETQ, per germline. The CDR3, as DNA: TGCGCCAGCAGCTTGGGAGGGACATCATACGAGCAGTACTTC. Translation gives CASSLGGTSYEQYF.

This chain uses TRBV11-2 with TRBJ2-7, with a weak D call TRBD2 (7 bases). This CDR3 has 18 amino acids. Germline CDR1 SGHAT, CDR2 FQNNGV. With 1 base removed from V and 4 bases from J, the gap between germline ends came to 23 bases. The CDR3 DNA reads as TGTGCCAGCAGCTTAGTGGGGGGGGCAGGTCGGTCGGCTTACGAGCAGTACTTC. The encoded protein is CASSLVGGAGRSAYEQYF.